These 14 T cell receptor beta chains share one sample of origin, sequenced in a study of technical replicates of blood from a few donors. Assay used: immunoSEQ multiplex PCR; TCRdb lists only in-frame clones, some missing. The sample carries 15,000 to 20,000 clones, around nine tenths recorded once. Material for sequencing was PBMCs. Receptors originate from a human donor in good health.

This rearrangement joins TRBV6-5 to TRBJ1-2, with D unclear. The V end was cut by 0 bases, the J end by 4 bases, with 12 bases between. Germline V gives CDR1 MNHEY, CDR2 SVGAGI. CDR3 length equals 15 residues. The CDR3 loop is CASSYSIAVTYGYTF. In DNA form, the CDR3 reads TGTGCCAGCAGTTACTCGATAGCGGTAACCTATGGCTACACCTTC.

The V gene is TRBV7-9, the J gene TRBJ1-5, with D possibly TRBD1 on 6 matching bases. Trimming removed 4 bases at V and 9 bases at J, with 16 bases between. Germline CDR1 is SEHNR and CDR2 is FQNEAQ (reference sequence). The CDR3 length is 14 residues. The CDR3, as DNA: TGTGCCAGCAGCTCCACAGGGACGGGTTGGCCCCAGCATTTT. Encoded protein: CASSSTGTGWPQHF.

This clone was seen a single time. CDR3 region: CSVRETGQGYQPQHF. In DNA, the CDR3 is TGCAGCGTTAGGGAGACGGGACAGGGGTATCAGCCCCAGCATTTT. The V call is TRBV29-1, the J call TRBJ1-5; the match to TRBD1 covers 10 bases. This CDR3 spans 15 amino acids. Unmatched junction bases numbered 9, after V lost 5 bases and J lost 5 bases. Germline assignment: CDR1 SQVTM and CDR2 ANQGSEA.

This sequence joins TRBV5-6 and TRBJ2-6, with D tentatively TRBD1 (6 bases). This CDR3 spans 15 amino acids. Germline-derived CDR1 and CDR2 are SGHDT and YYEEEE. V lost 5 bases to trimming and J lost 2 bases, with 11 bases between them. The CDR3 here is CASRLEGAGANVLTF. CDR3 in DNA: TGTGCCAGCAGGTTAGAGGGGGCTGGGGCCAACGTCCTGACTTTC.

About this clone: An end of the junction differs from the germline gene, which may be a read error. The chain couples TRBV10-3 to TRBJ2-3; 8 bases match TRBD2. The germline gives CDR1 ENHRY, CDR2 SYGVKD. This CDR3 has 17 residues. The CDR3 reads CAIRESSGFGSTDTQYF. The CDR3 nucleotides are TGTGCCATCAGAGAGTCTAGCGGGTTTGGGAGTACAGATACGCAGTATTTT.

This CDR3 reads CSVRTSLYNEQFF. The DNA of the CDR3 is TGCAGCGTCCGGACTAGTCTTTACAATGAGCAGTTCTTC. The rearrangement uses TRBV29-1 and TRBJ2-1; 7 bases are shared with TRBD2. Germline trimming cut 6 bases from V and 4 bases from J; bases unmatched to any gene: 6. Germline CDR1 reads SQVTM; CDR2 reads ANQGSEA. The CDR3 consists of 13 residues.

This chain connects TRBV7-8 to TRBJ1-2; D remains ambiguous. Germline V gives CDR1 SGHVS, CDR2 FQNEAQ. V lost 0 bases and J 8 bases, leaving 7 bases between the germline ends. The CDR3 extends over 12 amino acids. The chain's CDR3 is CASSLAGGGYTF. The CDR3 nucleotides are TGTGCCAGCAGCTTAGCGGGAGGGGGCTACACCTTC.

The chain uses TRBV2 and TRBJ2-3, with TRBD2 matching 9 bases. Germline assignment: CDR1 SNHLY and CDR2 FYNNEI. This CDR3 is 16 amino acids long. After removal of 6 bases from V and 3 bases from J, the junction contained 10 bases not matched to a gene. CDR3 sequence: CASRAGTSLSTDTQYF. The CDR3 DNA is TGTGCCAGCAGGGCCGGGACTAGCCTGAGTACAGATACGCAGTATTTT.

V usage is TRBV5-5 and J usage is TRBJ2-7, with 8 bases that match TRBD1. The CDR3 spans 15 residues. J lost 3 bases, V lost 4 bases, and 9 bases had no gene match. Germline CDR1 reads SGHKS; CDR2 reads YYEKEE (reference sequence). The CDR3 spells CASSESLGQGYEQYF. In DNA, the CDR3 is TGTGCCAGCAGCGAATCATTAGGACAGGGCTACGAGCAGTACTTC.

The chain has TRBV28 and TRBJ2-6, with a tentative D call TRBD2 (6 bases). The CDR3 is made up of 14 amino acids. The germline CDR1 and CDR2 sequences are MDHEN and SYDVKM. Trimming removed 10 bases at V and 6 bases at J, with 16 bases between. The CDR3 reads CATRTAREANVLTF. The CDR3 DNA sequence: TGTGCCACCAGGACGGCGCGGGAGGCCAACGTCCTGACTTTC.

This clone was seen a single time. CDR3 DNA sequence: TGTGCCAGCAGTGAAGGGGAGGAGGGTTTCCGGCCCCAGCATTTT. Amino acids: CASSEGEEGFRPQHF. The chain is built from TRBV6-1 and TRBJ1-5; D is unresolved. Germline loops: CDR1 MNHNS, CDR2 SASEGT. V lost 1 base, J lost 9 bases, and 16 bases lay in between. The CDR3 is made up of 15 amino acids.

V and J are TRBV18 and TRBJ1-3, with a weak D call TRBD1 (6 bases). Germline V gene data show CDR1 as KGHSH and CDR2 as LQKENI. V dropped 2 bases and J dropped 0 bases, with 8 bases sitting between them. This CDR3 has 15 amino acids. The CDR3 protein is CASSPLGGSGNTIYF. In DNA form, the CDR3 reads TGTGCCAGCTCACCATTAGGGGGCTCTGGAAACACCATATATTTT.

V is TRBV19 and J is TRBJ2-3; 7 nucleotides align to TRBD2. The CDR3 totals 14 residues. Germline values: CDR1 LNHDA, CDR2 SQIVND (reference sequence). V dropped 4 bases and J dropped 3; count of bases not matched to a gene: 4. CDR3 DNA sequence: TGTGCCAGTAGTACCACCGGGGGGACAGATACGCAGTATTTT. Residues: CASSTTGGTDTQYF.

This chain uses TRBV6-1 with TRBJ2-2; possible D gene TRBD2, 7 bases. The CDR3 is 14 residues long. The V end was cut by 7 bases, the J end by 6 bases, with 15 bases between. CDR1 and CDR2 from the germline V gene are MNHNS and SASEGT. CDR3 nucleotide sequence: TGTGCCAGCAATGGGGGGGCGGGTGCCGGGGAGCTGTTTTTT. Its translation: CASNGGAGAGELFF.